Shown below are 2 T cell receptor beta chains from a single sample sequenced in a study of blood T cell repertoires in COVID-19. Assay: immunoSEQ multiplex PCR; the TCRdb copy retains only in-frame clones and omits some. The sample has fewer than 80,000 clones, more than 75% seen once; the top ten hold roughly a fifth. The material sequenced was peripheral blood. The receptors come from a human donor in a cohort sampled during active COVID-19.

The CDR3 here is CASSVGQVYEQYF. CDR3 DNA sequence: TGTGCCAGCAGCGTAGGACAGGTCTACGAGCAGTACTTC. The gene calls are TRBV11-2 and TRBJ2-7; 7 positions agree with TRBD1. Germline V gene sequence: CDR1 SGHAT, CDR2 FQNNGV. Germline trimming cut 5 bases from V and 3 bases from J; bases unmatched to any gene: 4. This CDR3 contains 13 residues. The full variable domain, completed using reference TRBV11-2 and TRBJ2-7, is EAGVAQSPRYKIIEKRQSVAFWCNPISGHATLYWYQQILGQGPKLLIQFQNNGVVDDSQLPKDRFSAERLKGVDSTLKIQPAKLEDSAVYLCASSVGQVYEQYFGPGTRLTVT.

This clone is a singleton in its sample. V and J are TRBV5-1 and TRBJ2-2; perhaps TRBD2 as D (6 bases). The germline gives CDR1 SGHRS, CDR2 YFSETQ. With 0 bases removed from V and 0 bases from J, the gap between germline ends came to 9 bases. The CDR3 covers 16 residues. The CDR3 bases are TGCGCCAGCAGCTTGGCCGGGGGTCCGAACACCGGGGAGCTGTTTTTT. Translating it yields CASSLAGGPNTGELFF.